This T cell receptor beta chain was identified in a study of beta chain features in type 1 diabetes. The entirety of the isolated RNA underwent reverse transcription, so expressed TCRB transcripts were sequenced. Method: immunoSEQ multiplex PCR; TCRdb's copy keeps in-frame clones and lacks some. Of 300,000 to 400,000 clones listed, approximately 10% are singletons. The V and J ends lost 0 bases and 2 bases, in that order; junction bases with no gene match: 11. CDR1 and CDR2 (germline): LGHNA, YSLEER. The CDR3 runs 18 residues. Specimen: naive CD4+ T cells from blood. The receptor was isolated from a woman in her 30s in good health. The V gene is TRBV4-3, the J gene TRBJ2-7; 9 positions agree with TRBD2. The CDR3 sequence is CASSQDNPLAGEAYEQYF. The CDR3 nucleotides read TGCGCCAGCAGCCAAGATAACCCATTAGCGGGAGAAGCCTACGAGCAGTACTTC.